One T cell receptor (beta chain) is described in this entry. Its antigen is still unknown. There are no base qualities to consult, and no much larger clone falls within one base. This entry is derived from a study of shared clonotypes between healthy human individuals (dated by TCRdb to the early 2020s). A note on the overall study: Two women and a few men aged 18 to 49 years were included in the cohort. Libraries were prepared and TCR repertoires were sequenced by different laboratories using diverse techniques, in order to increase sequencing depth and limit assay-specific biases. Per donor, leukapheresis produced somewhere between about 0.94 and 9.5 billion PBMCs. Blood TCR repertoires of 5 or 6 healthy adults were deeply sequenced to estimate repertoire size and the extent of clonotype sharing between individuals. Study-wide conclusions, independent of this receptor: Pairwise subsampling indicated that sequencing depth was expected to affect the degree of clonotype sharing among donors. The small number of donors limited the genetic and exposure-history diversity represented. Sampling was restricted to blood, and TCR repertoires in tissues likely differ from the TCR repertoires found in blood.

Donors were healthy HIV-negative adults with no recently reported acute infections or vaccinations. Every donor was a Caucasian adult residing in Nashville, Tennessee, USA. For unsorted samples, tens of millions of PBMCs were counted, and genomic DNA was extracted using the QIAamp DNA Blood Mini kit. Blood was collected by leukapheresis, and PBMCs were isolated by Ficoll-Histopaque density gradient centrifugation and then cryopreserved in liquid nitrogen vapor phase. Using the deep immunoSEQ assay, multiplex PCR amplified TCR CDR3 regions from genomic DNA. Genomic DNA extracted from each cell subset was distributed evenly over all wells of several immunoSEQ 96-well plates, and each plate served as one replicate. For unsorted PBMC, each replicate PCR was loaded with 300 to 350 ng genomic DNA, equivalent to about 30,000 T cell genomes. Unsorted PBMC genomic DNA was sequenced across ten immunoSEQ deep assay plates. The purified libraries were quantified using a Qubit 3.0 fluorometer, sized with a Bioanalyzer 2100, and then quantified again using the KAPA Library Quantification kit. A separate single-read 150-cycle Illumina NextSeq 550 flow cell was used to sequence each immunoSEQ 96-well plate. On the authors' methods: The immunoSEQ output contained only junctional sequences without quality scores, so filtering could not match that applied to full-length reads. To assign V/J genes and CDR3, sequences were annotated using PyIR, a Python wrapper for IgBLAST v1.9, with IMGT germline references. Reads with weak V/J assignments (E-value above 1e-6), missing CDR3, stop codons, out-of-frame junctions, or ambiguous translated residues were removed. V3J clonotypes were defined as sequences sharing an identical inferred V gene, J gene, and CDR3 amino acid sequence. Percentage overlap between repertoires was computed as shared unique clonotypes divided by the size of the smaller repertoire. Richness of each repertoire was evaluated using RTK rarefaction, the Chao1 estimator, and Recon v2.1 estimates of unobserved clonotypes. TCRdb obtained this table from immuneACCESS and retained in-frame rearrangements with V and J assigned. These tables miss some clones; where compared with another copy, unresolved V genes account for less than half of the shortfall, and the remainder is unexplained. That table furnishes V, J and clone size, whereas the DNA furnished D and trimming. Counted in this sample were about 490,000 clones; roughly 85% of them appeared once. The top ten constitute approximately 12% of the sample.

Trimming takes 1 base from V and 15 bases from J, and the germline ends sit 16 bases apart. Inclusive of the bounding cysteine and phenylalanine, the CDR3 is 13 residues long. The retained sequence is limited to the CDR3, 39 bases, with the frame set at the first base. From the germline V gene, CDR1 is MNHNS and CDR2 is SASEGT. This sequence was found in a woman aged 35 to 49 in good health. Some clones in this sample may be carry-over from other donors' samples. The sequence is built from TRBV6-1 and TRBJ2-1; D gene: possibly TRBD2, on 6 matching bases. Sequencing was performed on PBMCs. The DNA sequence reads TGTGCCAGCAGTGAAGGGGGACGGAGGGTGCGGTTCTTC. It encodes CASSEGGRRVRFF.